This TCR beta chain was sequenced during a study of Graves' ophthalmopathy and Graves' hyperthyroidism. Deletions cut 5 bases from V and 0 bases from J, with 10 bases between. The CDR3 totals 14 residues. Germline V lookup: CDR1 LNHDA, CDR2 SQIVND (reference sequence). This clonotype came up many times. RNA transcripts were the template, and TCR beta CDR3 regions were amplified from them. The authors performed first-round RT-PCR with HTBI primers and then a second-round multiplex PCR. TCRdb called the multiplex PCR reads again in MiXCR, with one record for every CDR3 protein. Among 650,000 to 900,000 distinct CDR3 sequences listed, 35% to 50% were seen once.

J is TRBJ1-1 and V is TRBV19, with unresolved D. This receptor was taken from an adult man with Graves' ophthalmopathy. The sequencing sample was made of peripheral blood. Here the CDR3 reads CASSPGILNTEAFF. The CDR3 bases are TGTGCCAGTAGTCCCGGGATCTTGAACACTGAAGCTTTCTTT.